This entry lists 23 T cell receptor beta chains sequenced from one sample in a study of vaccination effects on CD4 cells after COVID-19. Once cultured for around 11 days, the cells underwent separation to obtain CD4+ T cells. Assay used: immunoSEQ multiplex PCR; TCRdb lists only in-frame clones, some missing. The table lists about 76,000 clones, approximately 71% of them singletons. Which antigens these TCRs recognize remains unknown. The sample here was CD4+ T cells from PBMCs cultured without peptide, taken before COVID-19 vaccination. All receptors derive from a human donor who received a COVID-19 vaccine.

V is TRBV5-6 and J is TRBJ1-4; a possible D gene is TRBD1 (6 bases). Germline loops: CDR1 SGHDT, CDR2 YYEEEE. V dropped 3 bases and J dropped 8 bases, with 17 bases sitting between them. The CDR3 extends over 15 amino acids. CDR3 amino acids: CASSSVAGGGEKLFF. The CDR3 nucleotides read TGTGCCAGCAGCTCGGTAGCTGGGGGCGGGGAAAAACTGTTTTTT.

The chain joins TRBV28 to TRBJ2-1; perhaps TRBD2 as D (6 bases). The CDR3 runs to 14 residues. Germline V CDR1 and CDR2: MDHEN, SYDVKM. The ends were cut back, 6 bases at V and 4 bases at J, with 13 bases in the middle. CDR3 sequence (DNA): TGTGCCAGCAGAGCCGCGGGGAGTTACAATGAGCAGTTCTTC. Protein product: CASRAAGSYNEQFF.

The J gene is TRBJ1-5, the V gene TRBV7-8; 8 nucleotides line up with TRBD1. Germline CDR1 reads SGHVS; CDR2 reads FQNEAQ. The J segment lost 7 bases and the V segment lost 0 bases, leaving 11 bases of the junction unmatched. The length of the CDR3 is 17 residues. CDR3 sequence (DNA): TGTGCCAGCAGCTTAGCGAGAGGACAGGGAAAGGGGCAGCCCCAGCATTTT. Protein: CASSLARGQGKGQPQHF.

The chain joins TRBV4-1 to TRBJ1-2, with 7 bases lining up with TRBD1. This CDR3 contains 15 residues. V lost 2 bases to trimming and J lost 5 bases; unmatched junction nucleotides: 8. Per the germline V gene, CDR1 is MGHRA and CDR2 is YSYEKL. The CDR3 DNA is TGCGCCAGCAGCCAAACAACCGGGACAGCATATGGCTACACCTTC. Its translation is CASSQTTGTAYGYTF.

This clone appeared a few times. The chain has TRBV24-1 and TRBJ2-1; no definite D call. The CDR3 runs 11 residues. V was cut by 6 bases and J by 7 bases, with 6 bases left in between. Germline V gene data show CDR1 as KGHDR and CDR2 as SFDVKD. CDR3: CATSTPNEQFF. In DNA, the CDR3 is TGTGCCACCAGTACGCCGAATGAGCAGTTCTTC.

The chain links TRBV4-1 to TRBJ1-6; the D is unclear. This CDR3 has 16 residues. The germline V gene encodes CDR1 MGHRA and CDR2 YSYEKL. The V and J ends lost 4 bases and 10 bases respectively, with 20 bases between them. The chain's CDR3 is CASSPIQNGDQSPLHF. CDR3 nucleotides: TGCGCCAGCAGCCCCATTCAGAACGGGGATCAATCACCCCTCCACTTT.

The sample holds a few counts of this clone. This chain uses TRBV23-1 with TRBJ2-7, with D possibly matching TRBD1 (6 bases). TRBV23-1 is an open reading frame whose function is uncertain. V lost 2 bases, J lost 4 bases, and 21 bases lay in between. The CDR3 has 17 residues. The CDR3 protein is CASSQNLRDKNRYEQYV. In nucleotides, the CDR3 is TGCGCCAGCAGTCAAAACCTCCGGGACAAGAACCGTTACGAGCAGTACGTC.

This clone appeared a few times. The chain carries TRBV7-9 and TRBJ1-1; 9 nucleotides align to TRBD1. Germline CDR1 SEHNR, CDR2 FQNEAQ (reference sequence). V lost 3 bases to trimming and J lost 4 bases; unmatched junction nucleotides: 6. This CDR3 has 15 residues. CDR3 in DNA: TGTGCCAGCAGCTTCAGGACAGGGGAGGGCACTGAAGCTTTCTTT. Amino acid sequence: CASSFRTGEGTEAFF.

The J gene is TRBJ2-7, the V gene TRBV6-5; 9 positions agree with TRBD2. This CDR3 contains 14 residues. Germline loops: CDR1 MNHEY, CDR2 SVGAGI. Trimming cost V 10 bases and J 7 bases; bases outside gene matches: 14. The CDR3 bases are TGTGCCACCAGGCAACGCGGGGGGGCCCGGGAGCAGTACGTC. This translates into CATRQRGGAREQYV.

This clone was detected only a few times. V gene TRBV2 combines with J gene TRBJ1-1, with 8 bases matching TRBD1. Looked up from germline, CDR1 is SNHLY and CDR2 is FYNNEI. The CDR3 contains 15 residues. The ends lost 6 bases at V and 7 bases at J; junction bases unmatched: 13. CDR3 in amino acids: CASRPWTGWRGEAFF. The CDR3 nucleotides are TGTGCCAGCAGGCCCTGGACAGGGTGGAGAGGTGAAGCTTTCTTT.

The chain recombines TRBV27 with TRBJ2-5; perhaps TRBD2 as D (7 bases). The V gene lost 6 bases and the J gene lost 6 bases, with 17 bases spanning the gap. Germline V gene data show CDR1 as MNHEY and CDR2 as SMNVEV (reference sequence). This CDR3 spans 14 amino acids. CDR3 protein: CASSVGGGVKTQYF. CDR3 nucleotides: TGTGCCAGCAGCGTAGGGGGAGGGGTGAAGACCCAGTACTTC.

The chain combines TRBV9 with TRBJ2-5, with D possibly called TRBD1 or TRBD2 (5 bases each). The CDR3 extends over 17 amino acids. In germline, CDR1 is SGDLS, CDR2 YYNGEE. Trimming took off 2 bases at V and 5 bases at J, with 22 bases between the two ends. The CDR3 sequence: CASSVRERPGPGETQYF. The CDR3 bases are TGTGCCAGCAGCGTGAGGGAACGCCCTGGGCCAGGGGAGACCCAGTACTTC.

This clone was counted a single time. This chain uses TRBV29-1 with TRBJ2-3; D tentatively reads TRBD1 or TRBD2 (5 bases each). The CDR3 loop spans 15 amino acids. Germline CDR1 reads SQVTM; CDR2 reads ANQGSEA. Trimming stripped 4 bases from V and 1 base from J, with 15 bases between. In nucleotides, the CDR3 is TGCAGCGTTGGGGACCGGGATATGGGCACAGATACGCAGTATTTT. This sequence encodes CSVGDRDMGTDTQYF.

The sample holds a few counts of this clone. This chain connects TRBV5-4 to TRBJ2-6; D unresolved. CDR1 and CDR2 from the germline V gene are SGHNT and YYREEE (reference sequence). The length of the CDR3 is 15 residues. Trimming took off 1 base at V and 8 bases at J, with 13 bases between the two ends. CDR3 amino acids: CASSLFGGVTNVLTF. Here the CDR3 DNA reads TGTGCCAGCAGCTTGTTCGGTGGGGTGACCAACGTCCTGACTTTC. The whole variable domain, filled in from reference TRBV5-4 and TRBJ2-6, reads ETGVTQSPTHLIKTRGQQVTLRCSSQSGHNTVSWYQQALGQGPQFIFQYYREEENGRGNFPPRFSGLQFPNYSSELNVNALELDDSALYLCASSLFGGVTNVLTFGAGSRLTVL.

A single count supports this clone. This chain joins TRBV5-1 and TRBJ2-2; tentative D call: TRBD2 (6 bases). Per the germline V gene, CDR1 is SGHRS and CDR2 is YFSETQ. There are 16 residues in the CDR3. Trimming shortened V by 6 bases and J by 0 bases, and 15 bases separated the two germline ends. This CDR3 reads CASNNRDWANTGELFF. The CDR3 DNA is TGCGCCAGCAATAACCGGGACTGGGCGAACACCGGGGAGCTGTTTTTT.

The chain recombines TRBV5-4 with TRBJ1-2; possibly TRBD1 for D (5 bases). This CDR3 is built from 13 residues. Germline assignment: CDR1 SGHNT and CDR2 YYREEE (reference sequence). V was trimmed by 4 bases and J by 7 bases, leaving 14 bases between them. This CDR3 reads CASSLGGTSGYTF. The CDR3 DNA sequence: TGTGCCAGCAGCCTTGGAGGGACCTCTGGCTACACCTTC.

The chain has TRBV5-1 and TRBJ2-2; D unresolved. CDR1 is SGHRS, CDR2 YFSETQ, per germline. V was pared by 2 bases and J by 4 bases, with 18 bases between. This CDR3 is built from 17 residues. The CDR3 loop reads CASSLGQAAAFTGELFF. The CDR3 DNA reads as TGCGCCAGCAGCTTAGGGCAGGCTGCTGCCTTCACCGGGGAGCTGTTTTTT.

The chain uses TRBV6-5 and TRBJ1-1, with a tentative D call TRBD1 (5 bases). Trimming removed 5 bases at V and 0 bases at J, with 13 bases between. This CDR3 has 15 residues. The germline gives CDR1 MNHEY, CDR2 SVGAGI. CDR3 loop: CASSPTGLLNTEAFF. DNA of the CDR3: TGTGCCAGCAGTCCCACGGGACTCCTGAACACTGAAGCTTTCTTT.

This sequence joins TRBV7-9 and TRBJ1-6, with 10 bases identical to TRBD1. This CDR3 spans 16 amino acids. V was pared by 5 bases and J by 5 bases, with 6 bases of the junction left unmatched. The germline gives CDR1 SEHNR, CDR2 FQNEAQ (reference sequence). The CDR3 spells CASSAGQGKDNSPLHF. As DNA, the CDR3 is TGTGCCAGCAGCGCGGGACAGGGGAAGGATAATTCACCCCTCCACTTT.

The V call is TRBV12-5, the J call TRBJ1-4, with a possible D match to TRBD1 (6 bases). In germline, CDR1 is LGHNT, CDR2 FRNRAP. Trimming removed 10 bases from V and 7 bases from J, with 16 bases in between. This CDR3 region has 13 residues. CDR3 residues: CATNRDGGEKLFF. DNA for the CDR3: TGTGCTACTAACAGGGATGGTGGTGAAAAACTGTTTTTT.

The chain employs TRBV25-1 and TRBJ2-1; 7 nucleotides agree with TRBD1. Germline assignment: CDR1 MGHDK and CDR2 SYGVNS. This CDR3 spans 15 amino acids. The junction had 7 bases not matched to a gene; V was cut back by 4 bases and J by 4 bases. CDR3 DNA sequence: TGTGCCAGCAGTGTGGGTGGGACAGTATACAATGAGCAGTTCTTC. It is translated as CASSVGGTVYNEQFF.

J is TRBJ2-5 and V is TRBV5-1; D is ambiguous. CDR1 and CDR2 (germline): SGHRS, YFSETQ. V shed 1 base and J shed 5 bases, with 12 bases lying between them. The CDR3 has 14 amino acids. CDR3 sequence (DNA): TGCGCCAGCAGCTTGACCCCGGGTCGGGAGACCCAGTACTTC. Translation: CASSLTPGRETQYF.

CDR3 coding DNA: TGTGCCAGCAGCTTAGATCCGGGGAGCCAGCCCCAGCATTTT. It translates to CASSLDPGSQPQHF. The J gene is TRBJ1-5, the V gene TRBV7-2, with D hard to call. Trimming removed 1 base from V and 7 bases from J, with 11 bases in between. The CDR3 extends over 14 amino acids. Germline V gene data show CDR1 as SGHTA and CDR2 as FQGNSA.